This T cell receptor beta chain was obtained from a study of cytomegalovirus exposure and HLA in healthy donors. The study's findings and limits: Researchers counted roughly 160 TCR beta chains as cytomegalovirus-associated.

The CDR3 is 14 amino acids. With 3 bases removed from V and 6 bases from J, the gap between germline ends came to 11 bases. CDR1 and CDR2 from the germline V gene are MDHEN and SYDVKM. In regard to this clone: The antigen remains undetermined.

The PCR employed 60 Vbeta primers together with 13 Jbeta primers. The table came from immunoSEQ multiplex PCR; TCRdb's copy has only in-frame clones and leaves some out. The table has approximately 100,000 clones, approximately 71% seen once. The chain recombines TRBV28 with TRBJ1-4; D unresolved. This receptor was identified in a man between 40 and 49 years old in good health and CMV-seronegative. The sample consisted of PBMCs. The chain's CDR3 is CASSFPPVDEKLFF. The CDR3 region has the DNA TGTGCCAGCAGTTTCCCTCCAGTGGATGAAAAACTGTTTTTT. Full variable domain (missing parts from reference TRBV28 and TRBJ1-4): DVKVTQSSRYLVKRTGEKVFLECVQDMDHENMFWYRQDPGLGLRLIYFSYDVKMKEKGDIPEGYSVSREKKERFSLILESASTNQTSMYLCASSFPPVDEKLFFGSGTQLSVL.